There are many counts of the clone carrying this TCR beta chain. This entry comes from a study of regulatory T cells in long-lasting Graves disease. Sequencing libraries for TCR beta were prepared with iRepertoire HTBI primers and Arm-PCR of CDR3 regions. TCRdb redid the calling of the multiplex PCR reads with MiXCR, one entry per CDR3 protein. The repertoire holds 350,000 to 450,000 distinct CDR3 sequences, with 12% as singletons. Indicated time point: newly diagnosed GD, antithyroid drugs for less than 3 months. From RNA extracted from PBMCs, the TCR library was made. The data also belong to a second study, concerning T cells in Graves' hyperthyroidism and ophthalmopathy. That study adds: First-round RT-PCR targeting the TCR CDR3 was performed with the HTBI primer set. Most thyroid clonotypes expanded above 0.001 appeared in blood too.

This receptor was obtained from a woman aged 18-29 years with Graves disease. This specimen was peripheral blood mononuclear cells (PBMCs), taken at new diagnosis, from a patient treated with antithyroid drugs.

The CDR3 here is CASSELEQGKYTEAFF. The DNA of the CDR3 is TGTGCCAGCAGTGAATTAGAACAGGGAAAATACACTGAAGCTTTCTTT. V gene TRBV25-1 combines with J gene TRBJ1-1, with a possible D match to TRBD1 (6 bases). From germline, CDR1 is MGHDK and CDR2 SYGVNS. Trimming pared 1 base from V and 3 bases from J, leaving 15 bases between. The CDR3 has 16 amino acids.